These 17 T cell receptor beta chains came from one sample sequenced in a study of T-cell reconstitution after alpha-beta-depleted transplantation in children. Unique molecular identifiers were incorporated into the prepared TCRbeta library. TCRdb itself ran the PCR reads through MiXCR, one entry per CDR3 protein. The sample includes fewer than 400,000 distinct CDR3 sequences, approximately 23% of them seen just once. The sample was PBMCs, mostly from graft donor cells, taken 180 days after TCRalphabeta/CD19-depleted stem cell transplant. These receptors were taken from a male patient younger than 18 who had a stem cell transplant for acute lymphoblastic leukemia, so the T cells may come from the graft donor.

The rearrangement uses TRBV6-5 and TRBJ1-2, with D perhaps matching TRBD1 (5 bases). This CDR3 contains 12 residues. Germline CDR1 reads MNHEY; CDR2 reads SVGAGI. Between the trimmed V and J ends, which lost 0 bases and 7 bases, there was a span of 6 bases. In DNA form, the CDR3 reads TGTGCCAGCAGTTACTCGGGGGTTGGCTACACCTTC. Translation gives CASSYSGVGYTF.

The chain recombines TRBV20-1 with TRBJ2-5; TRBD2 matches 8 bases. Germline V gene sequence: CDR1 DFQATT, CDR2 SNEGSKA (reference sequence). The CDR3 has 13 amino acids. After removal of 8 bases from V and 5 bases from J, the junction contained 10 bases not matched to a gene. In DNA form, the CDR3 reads TGCAGTTACCCCGGGGGGGCCCTCGAGACCCAGTACTTC. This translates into CSYPGGALETQYF.

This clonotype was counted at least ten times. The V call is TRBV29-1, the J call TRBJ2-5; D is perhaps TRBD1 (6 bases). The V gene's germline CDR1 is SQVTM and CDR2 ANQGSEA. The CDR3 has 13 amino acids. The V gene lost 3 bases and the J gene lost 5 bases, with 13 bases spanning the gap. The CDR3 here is CSVDKWQGETQYF. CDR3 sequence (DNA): TGCAGCGTTGACAAGTGGCAGGGGGAGACCCAGTACTTC. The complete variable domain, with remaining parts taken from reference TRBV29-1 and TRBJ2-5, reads SAVISQKPSRDICQRGTSLTIQCQVDSQVTMMFWYRQQPGQSLTLIATANQGSEATYESGFVIDKFPISRPNLTFSTLTVSNMSPEDSSIYLCSVDKWQGETQYFGPGTRLLVL.

CDR3 coding DNA: TGTGCCAGTAGTATAGCGCCGCAGCCTAGCTCCTACGAGCAGTACTTC. Protein sequence: CASSIAPQPSSYEQYF. This sequence joins TRBV19 and TRBJ2-7, with D unclear. V was shortened by 1 base and J by 0 bases, with 13 bases between the two germline ends. The CDR3 covers 16 residues. Germline-derived CDR1 and CDR2 are LNHDA and SQIVND (reference sequence).

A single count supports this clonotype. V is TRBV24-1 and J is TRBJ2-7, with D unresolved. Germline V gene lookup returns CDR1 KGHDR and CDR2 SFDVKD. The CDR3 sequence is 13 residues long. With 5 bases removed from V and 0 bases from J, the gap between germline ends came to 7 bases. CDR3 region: CATSAASSYEQYF. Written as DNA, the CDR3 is TGTGCCACCAGTGCCGCTTCCTCCTACGAGCAGTACTTC.

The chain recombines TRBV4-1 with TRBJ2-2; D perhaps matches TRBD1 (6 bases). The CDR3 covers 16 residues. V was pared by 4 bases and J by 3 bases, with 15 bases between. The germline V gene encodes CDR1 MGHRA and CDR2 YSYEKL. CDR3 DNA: TGCGCCAGCAGCCTCACTCCAGGGGCCTACACCGGGGAGCTGTTTTTT. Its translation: CASSLTPGAYTGELFF.

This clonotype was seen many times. The CDR3 protein is CASRMTSGQQTQYF. In nucleotides, the CDR3 is TGTGCCAGCAGGATGACTAGCGGGCAGCAGACCCAGTACTTC. The V call is TRBV6-1, the J call TRBJ2-5; 10 bases match TRBD2. The CDR3 runs 14 residues. The ends lost 6 bases at V and 6 bases at J; junction bases unmatched: 7. Per germline, CDR1 MNHNS and CDR2 SASEGT.

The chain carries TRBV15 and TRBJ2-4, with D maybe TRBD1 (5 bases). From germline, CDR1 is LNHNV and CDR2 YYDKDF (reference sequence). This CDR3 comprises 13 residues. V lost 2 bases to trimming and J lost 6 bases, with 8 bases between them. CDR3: CATSRSRGNIQYF. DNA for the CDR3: TGTGCCACCAGCAGATCAAGGGGAAACATTCAGTACTTC.

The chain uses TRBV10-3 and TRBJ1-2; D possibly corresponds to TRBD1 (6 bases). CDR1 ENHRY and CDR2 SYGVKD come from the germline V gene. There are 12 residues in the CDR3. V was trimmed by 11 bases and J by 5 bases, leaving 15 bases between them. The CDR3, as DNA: TGTGCCTCGAGACAGGAAATGTATGGCTACACCTTC. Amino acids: CASRQEMYGYTF.

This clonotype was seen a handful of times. The CDR3 reads CASSLGHRVPYGYTF. CDR3 bases: TGTGCCAGCAGCTTAGGCCACCGGGTTCCCTATGGCTACACCTTC. This chain links TRBV7-9 with TRBJ1-2; no reliable D call. This CDR3 spans 15 amino acids. Between the trimmed V and J ends, which lost 1 base and 4 bases, there was a span of 13 bases. CDR1 and CDR2 (germline): SEHNR, FQNEAQ (reference sequence).

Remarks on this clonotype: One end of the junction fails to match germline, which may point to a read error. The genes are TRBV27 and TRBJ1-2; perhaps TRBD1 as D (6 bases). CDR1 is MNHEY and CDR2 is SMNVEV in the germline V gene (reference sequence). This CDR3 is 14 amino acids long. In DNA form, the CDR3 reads TGTGCCAGCTCCCCTGGGGGGCCCAACTATGGCTACATCTTC. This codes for CASSPGGPNYGYIF.

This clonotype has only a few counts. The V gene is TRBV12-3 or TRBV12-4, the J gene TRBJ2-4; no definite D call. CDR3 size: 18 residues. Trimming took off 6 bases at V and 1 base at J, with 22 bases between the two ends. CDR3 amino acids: CASSNYGRLAGAKNIQYF. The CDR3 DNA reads TGTGCCAGCAGCAACTACGGGCGCTTAGCCGGGGCCAAAAACATTCAGTACTTC.

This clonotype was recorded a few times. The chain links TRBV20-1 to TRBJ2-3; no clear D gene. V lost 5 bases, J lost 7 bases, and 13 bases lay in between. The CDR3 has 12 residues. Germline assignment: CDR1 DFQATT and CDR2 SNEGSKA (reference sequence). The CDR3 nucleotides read TGCAGTGCTGCCCGACTGGGAAATACGCAGTATTTT. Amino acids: CSAARLGNTQYF.

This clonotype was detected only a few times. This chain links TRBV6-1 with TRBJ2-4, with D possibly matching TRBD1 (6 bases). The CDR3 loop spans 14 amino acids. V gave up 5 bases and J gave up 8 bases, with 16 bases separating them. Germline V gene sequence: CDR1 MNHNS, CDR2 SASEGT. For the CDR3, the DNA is TGTGCCAGCAGTCCTCCCGACAGGAGGTACATTCAGTACTTC. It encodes CASSPPDRRYIQYF.

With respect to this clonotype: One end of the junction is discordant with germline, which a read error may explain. The CDR3 coding sequence is TGCAGCGGCTCCGAGACAGGGACCTCCAACGAGCAGTACTTC. Translated: CSGSETGTSNEQYF. This chain links TRBV29-1 with TRBJ2-7, with 7 bases fitting TRBD1. This CDR3 is built from 14 residues. Germline-derived CDR1 and CDR2 are SQVTM and ANQGSEA.

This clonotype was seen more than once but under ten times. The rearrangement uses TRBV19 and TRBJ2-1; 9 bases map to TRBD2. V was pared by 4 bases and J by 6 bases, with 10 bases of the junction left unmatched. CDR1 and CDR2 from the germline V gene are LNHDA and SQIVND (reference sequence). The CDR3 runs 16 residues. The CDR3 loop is CASSTTAGGISNEQFF. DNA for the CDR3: TGTGCCAGTAGTACGACTGCGGGAGGGATTTCCAATGAGCAGTTCTTC.

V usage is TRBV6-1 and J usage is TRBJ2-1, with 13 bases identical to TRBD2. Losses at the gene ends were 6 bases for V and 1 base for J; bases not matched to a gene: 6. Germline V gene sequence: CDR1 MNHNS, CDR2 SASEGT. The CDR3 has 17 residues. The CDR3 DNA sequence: TGTGCCAGCAGGCTGACTAGCGGGAGGTGGTCCTACAATGAGCAGTTCTTC. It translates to CASRLTSGRWSYNEQFF.